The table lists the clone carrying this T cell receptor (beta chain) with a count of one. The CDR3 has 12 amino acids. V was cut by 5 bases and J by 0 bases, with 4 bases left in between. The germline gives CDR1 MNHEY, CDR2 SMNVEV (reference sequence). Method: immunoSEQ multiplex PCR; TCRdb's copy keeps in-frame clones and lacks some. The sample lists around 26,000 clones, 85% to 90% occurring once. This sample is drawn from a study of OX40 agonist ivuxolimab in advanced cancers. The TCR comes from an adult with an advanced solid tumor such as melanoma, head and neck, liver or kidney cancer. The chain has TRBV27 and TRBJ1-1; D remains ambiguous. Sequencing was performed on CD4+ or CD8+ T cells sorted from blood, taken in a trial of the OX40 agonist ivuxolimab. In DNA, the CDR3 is TGTGCCAGCAGTGAGATGAACACTGAAGCTTTCTTT. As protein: CASSEMNTEAFF.